The clone carrying this T cell receptor beta chain was recorded only once. Individual cDNA molecules received unique molecular identifiers. Each CDR3 protein gets one entry after TCRdb re-called the 5' RACE reads with MiXCR. The data hold around 84,000 distinct CDR3 sequences, with around 10% observed a single time. Trimming removed 5 bases at V and 4 bases at J, with 17 bases between. CDR3 length: 15 residues. CDR1 and CDR2 (germline): MNHEY, SMNVEV (reference sequence). The source of the sample is a study of early T cells in non-severe SARS-CoV-2 infection. This chain uses TRBV27 with TRBJ1-1; D is perhaps TRBD1 (5 bases). Material for sequencing was whole blood. The sequence was collected from an adult who was a healthcare worker with PCR-confirmed SARS-CoV-2 infection or an uninfected control (not recorded which). CDR3 nucleotides: TGTGCCAGCAGTCCACAGGTGGCTGTTCTCACTGAAGCTTTCTTT. It specifies CASSPQVAVLTEAFF.